A selection of T cell receptor beta chains follows, all from one sample in a study of T cell changes during pregnancy in multiple sclerosis. Here immunoSEQ multiplex PCR was the method, and the copy in TCRdb shows in-frame clones only, minus some. This sample has over 45,000 clones, with roughly 92% found just once. This sample comprised CD4+ T cells from peripheral blood mononuclear cells, obtained in the second trimester of pregnancy. All receptors come from a female donor in good health, enrolled as a control in a pregnancy study. CDR3s include the opening cysteine and the closing phenylalanine or tryptophan. A D gene is named only where the DNA matches it firmly. Some rows mark clone size as missing; the rest say once, few, many or name a class of expanded clone.

>TRBV7-9|TRBJ1-1|NA|NA
CASSYRANTEAFF
TGTGCCAGCAGCTACAGAGCGAACACTGAAGCTTTCTTT
>TRBV5-6|TRBJ2-3|NA|NA
CASSLGRGADTQYF
TGTGCCAGCAGCTTGGGACGGGGGGCCGATACGCAGTATTTT
>TRBV6-4|TRBJ2-6|TRBD1|many
CASSGQGAGANVLTF
TGTGCCAGCAGTGGACAGGGGGCTGGGGCCAACGTCCTGACTTTC
>TRBV28|TRBJ1-2|NA|NA
CASRSQGFPYGYTF
TGTGCCAGCAGGTCCCAGGGGTTCCCCTATGGCTACACCTTC
>TRBV11-2|TRBJ2-3|TRBD2|NA
CASSSWLAGGPDTQYF
TGTGCCAGCAGCTCTTGGCTAGCGGGGGGGCCAGATACGCAGTATTTT
>TRBV2|TRBJ1-2|TRBD1|NA
CASSSGQGRTNYGYTF
TGTGCCAGCAGTTCCGGACAGGGTCGAACAAACTATGGCTACACCTTC
>TRBV10-3|TRBJ1-2|TRBD1|NA
CAISEGGGGYTF
TGTGCCATCAGTGAAGGGGGCGGGGGCTACACCTTC
>TRBV6-5|TRBJ1-3|TRBD1|NA
CASRRDRSGNTIYF
TGTGCCAGCAGACGGGACAGGTCAGGAAACACCATATATTTT
>TRBV5-8|TRBJ2-5|NA|NA
CASSLLGGTSPQETQYF
TGTGCCAGCAGCTTATTAGGCGGGACTTCCCCTCAAGAGACCCAGTACTTC
>TRBV29-1|TRBJ1-2|NA|NA
CSVIGPGSYYGYTF
TGCAGCGTTATAGGGCCGGGGTCCTACTATGGCTACACCTTC
>TRBV7-9|TRBJ2-7|NA|NA
CASSLGAGTDYEQYF
TGTGCCAGCAGCTTAGGGGCGGGAACGGACTACGAGCAGTACTTC
>TRBV6-6|TRBJ2-5|NA|NA
CASSYRGGLETQYF
TGTGCCAGCAGTTATAGGGGGGGATTGGAGACCCAGTACTTC
>TRBV25-1|TRBJ2-1|NA|NA
CASSDIPGPWVF
TGTGCCAGCAGTGATATTCCGGGTCCCTGGGTCTTC
>TRBV30|TRBJ2-3|TRBD2|NA
CAWSPGRAYTDTQYF
TGTGCCTGGAGTCCGGGGAGGGCGTACACAGATACGCAGTATTTT
>TRBV7-2|TRBJ1-3|TRBD1|NA
CASSRRTGGNTIYF
TGTGCCAGCAGCCGCCGGACAGGGGGAAACACCATATATTTT
>TRBV28|TRBJ2-5|TRBD2|once
CASSYRFGLAGGQETQYF
TGTGCCAGCAGTTACCGATTTGGGCTAGCGGGAGGGCAAGAGACCCAGTACTTC
>TRBV5-4|TRBJ2-3|TRBD1|NA
CASSGTAADTQYF
TGTGCCAGCAGCGGGACAGCAGCAGATACGCAGTATTTT
>TRBV7-8|TRBJ1-2|TRBD1|NA
CASTLGGRRAPTGGYTF
TGTGCCAGCACCCTAGGGGGCCGTAGGGCTCCGACGGGGGGCTACACCTTC
>TRBV4-1|TRBJ1-1|NA|NA
CASSQDFGRVTEAFF
TGCGCCAGCAGCCAAGATTTTGGCAGGGTTACTGAAGCTTTCTTT
>TRBV7-9|TRBJ1-6|TRBD1|few
CASSSTTGGGRSPLHF
TGTGCCAGCAGCTCCACGACAGGGGGAGGTCGGTCACCCCTCCACTTT
>TRBV4-2|TRBJ1-4|NA|once
CASSRGEREKLFF
TGTGCCAGCAGCCGGGGGGAACGCGAAAAACTGTTTTTT
>TRBV21-1|TRBJ1-5|NA|once
CASSCDRGAYNQPQHF
TGTGCCAGCAGCTGTGACCGGGGGGCTTACAATCAGCCCCAGCATTTT
>TRBV10-3|TRBJ2-1|NA|NA
CAISQGGPFNEQFF
TGTGCCATCTCCCAGGGGGGACCCTTCAATGAGCAGTTCTTC
>TRBV25-1|TRBJ2-5|NA|NA
CASSRGRGGETQYF
TGTGCCAGCAGTCGGGGGCGCGGGGGAGAGACCCAGTACTTC
>TRBV6-1|TRBJ1-5|TRBD1|NA
CASSLDRGLQPQHF
TGTGCCAGCAGTCTGGACAGGGGGCTTCAGCCCCAGCATTTT
>TRBV30|TRBJ1-5|NA|NA
CAWSVGPGQSNQPQHF
TGTGCCTGGAGTGTCGGCCCAGGACAAAGCAATCAGCCCCAGCATTTT
>TRBV28|TRBJ2-5|TRBD2|NA
CASSAGGGDETQYF
TGTGCCAGTTCGGCGGGAGGGGGCGATGAGACCCAGTACTTC
>TRBV5-1|TRBJ1-1|NA|NA
CASSPGSRGTEAFF
TGCGCCAGCAGCCCTGGAAGCAGGGGCACTGAAGCTTTCTTT
>TRBV7-9|TRBJ1-1|TRBD1|NA
CASSLGWDRVDTEAFF
TGTGCCAGCAGCTTAGGATGGGACAGGGTGGACACTGAAGCTTTCTTT
>TRBV4-1|TRBJ1-1|NA|NA
CASSQVGGHTEAFF
TGCGCCAGCAGCCAAGTCGGGGGGCACACTGAAGCTTTCTTT
>TRBV19|TRBJ2-1|TRBD1|NA
CASSKQGSSYNEQFF
TGTGCCAGTAGTAAACAGGGGAGCTCCTACAATGAGCAGTTCTTC
>TRBV7-2|TRBJ1-3|NA|NA
CASSLMGSPSGNTIYF
TGTGCCAGCAGCTTAATGGGGAGCCCCTCTGGAAACACCATATATTTT
>TRBV28|TRBJ1-3|TRBD1|NA
CASSSGTGGNTIYF
TGTGCCAGCAGTTCTGGGACAGGTGGAAACACCATATATTTT
>TRBV11-2|TRBJ2-5|TRBD1|NA
CASSSDRGKTQYF
TGTGCCAGCAGCTCTGACAGGGGAAAGACCCAGTACTTC
>TRBV10-3|TRBJ1-3|TRBD1|NA
CAISRGQVSSGNTIYF
TGTGCCATCAGTAGAGGACAGGTATCCTCTGGAAACACCATATATTTT
>TRBV28|TRBJ1-2|NA|NA
CGSRKTEVYGYTF
TGTGGCTCTAGGAAGACCGAGGTCTATGGCTACACCTTC
>TRBV6-5|TRBJ1-2|NA|NA
CASTQQWNYGYTF
TGTGCCAGCACCCAACAGTGGAACTATGGCTACACCTTC
>TRBV28|TRBJ1-5|NA|NA
CASRQLSNQPQHF
TGTGCCAGCAGACAGCTTAGCAATCAGCCCCAGCATTTT
>TRBV4-1|TRBJ1-4|NA|NA
CASSFGRDNEKLFF
TGCGCCAGCAGCTTCGGGAGAGATAATGAAAAACTGTTTTTT
>TRBV11-2|TRBJ2-5|TRBD2|NA
CASSLGDVVLAETQYF
TGTGCCAGCAGCTTGGGGGACGTCGTACTAGCGGAGACCCAGTACTTC
>TRBV10-3|TRBJ1-4|TRBD1|once
CAISPTGNSNEKLFF
TGTGCCATCAGCCCGACAGGGAACTCTAATGAAAAACTGTTTTTT
>TRBV16|TRBJ2-7|TRBD1|once
CASSQSGQVSF
TGTGCCAGCAGCCAATCCGGACAGGTTAGCTTC
>TRBV2|TRBJ2-7|NA|once
CASSYTRGTYEQYF
TGTGCCAGCAGCTACACAAGGGGGACCTACGAGCAGTACTTC
>TRBV7-9|TRBJ2-7|TRBD1|few
CASSNLVTAQGGEQYF
TGTGCCAGCAGCAACTTAGTCACGGCACAGGGGGGCGAGCAGTACTTC
>TRBV11-2|TRBJ2-3|NA|NA
CASSFGKDTQYF
TGTGCCAGCAGCTTCGGGAAAGATACGCAGTATTTT
>TRBV7-9|TRBJ2-5|NA|NA
CASSLGLEGETQYF
TGTGCCAGCAGCTTAGGGTTAGAGGGCGAGACCCAGTACTTC
>TRBV7-2|TRBJ1-2|NA|NA
CASSSEGSVNTLANYGYTF
TGTGCCAGCAGCTCGGAGGGGTCCGTCAACACATTAGCTAACTATGGCTACACCTTC
>TRBV6-1|TRBJ2-2|NA|NA
CASSDGGIIGELFF
TGTGCCAGCAGTGACGGAGGAATAATCGGGGAGCTGTTTTTT
>TRBV15|TRBJ1-5|TRBD1|NA
CATDPGLISGTGFNQPQHF
TGTGCCACCGACCCCGGGTTGATTTCGGGGACAGGGTTTAATCAGCCCCAGCATTTT
>TRBV11-1|TRBJ2-3|NA|NA
CASSLSAGGQYF
TGTGCCAGCAGTCTTTCCGCGGGTGGGCAGTATTTT